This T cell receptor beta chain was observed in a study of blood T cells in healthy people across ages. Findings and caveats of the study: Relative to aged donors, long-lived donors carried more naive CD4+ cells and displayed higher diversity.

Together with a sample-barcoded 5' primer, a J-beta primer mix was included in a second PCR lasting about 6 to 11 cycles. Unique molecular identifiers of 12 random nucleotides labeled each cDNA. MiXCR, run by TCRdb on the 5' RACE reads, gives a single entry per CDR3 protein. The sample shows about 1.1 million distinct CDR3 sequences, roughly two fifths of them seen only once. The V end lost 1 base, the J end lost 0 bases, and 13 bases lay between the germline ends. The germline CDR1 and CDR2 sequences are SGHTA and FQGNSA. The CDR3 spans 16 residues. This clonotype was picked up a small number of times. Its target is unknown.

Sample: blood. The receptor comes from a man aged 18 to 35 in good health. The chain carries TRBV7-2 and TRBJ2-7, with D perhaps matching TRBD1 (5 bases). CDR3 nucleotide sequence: TGTGCCAGCAGCTTAGTATTTACAGGTGCCTCCTACGAGCAGTACTTC. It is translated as CASSLVFTGASYEQYF.